Below, 23 T cell receptor beta chains from the same sample are listed, as sequenced in a study of cytomegalovirus exposure and HLA in healthy donors. Vbeta (60) and Jbeta (13) primers were used in the PCR. The table came from immunoSEQ multiplex PCR; TCRdb's copy has only in-frame clones and leaves some out. Of about 72,000 clones listed, 80% to 90% were seen once; the top ten hold 6.5%. Sequencing input: PBMCs. These receptors all stem from a human donor in good health.

A note on this clone: The junction departs from the called germline gene at one end, perhaps through a read error. This chain's CDR3 is CSSSAPGGDAFF. CDR3 sequence (DNA): TGTTCCAGCAGCGCACCAGGGGGCGACGCTTTCTTT. V is TRBV7-9 and J is TRBJ1-1, with 8 bases aligning to TRBD1. The CDR3 spans 12 residues. Per germline, CDR1 SEHNR and CDR2 FQNEAQ (reference sequence).

The table lists this clone with a count of one. The chain employs TRBV7-2 and TRBJ1-2; D might be TRBD1 (6 bases). The CDR3 is made up of 13 amino acids. Trimming took off 5 bases at V and 8 bases at J, with 15 bases between the two ends. Germline CDR1 and CDR2: SGHTA and FQGNSA. The CDR3 loop is CASSLDRLRGYTF. The CDR3 region has the DNA TGTGCCAGCAGCCTAGACAGGCTTCGAGGCTACACCTTC.

This chain joins TRBV5-1 and TRBJ2-2; no clear D gene. The CDR3 is 13 residues long. Trimming cost V 4 bases and J 5 bases, with 9 bases left between them. Germline V lookup: CDR1 SGHRS, CDR2 YFSETQ. CDR3 coding DNA: TGCGCCAGCAGCGCTACAGATACCGGGGAGCTGTTTTTT. Translating gives CASSATDTGELFF.

The chain uses TRBV19 and TRBJ1-5; 7 bases are a match to TRBD1. V dropped 6 bases and J dropped 2; count of bases not matched to a gene: 1. There are 13 residues in the CDR3. CDR1 is LNHDA and CDR2 is SQIVND in the germline V gene (reference sequence). The CDR3 sequence is CASRGQGNQPQHF. The CDR3 bases are TGTGCCAGTAGAGGACAGGGCAATCAGCCCCAGCATTTT. Looking up the rest from reference TRBV19 and TRBJ1-5 gives the full variable domain: DGGITQSPKYLFRKEGQNVTLSCEQNLNHDAMYWYRQDPGQGLRLIYYSQIVNDFQKGDIAEGYSVSREKKESFPLTVTSAQKNPTAFYLCASRGQGNQPQHFGDGTRLSIL.

The chain couples TRBV7-2 to TRBJ1-4; D perhaps matches TRBD1 (6 bases). CDR3 length: 17 amino acids. Trimming pared 2 bases from V and 9 bases from J, leaving 22 bases between. The germline V gene encodes CDR1 SGHTA and CDR2 FQGNSA. The CDR3 is CASSLFLGGQGNQKLFF. In nucleotides, the CDR3 is TGTGCCAGCAGCTTATTTTTAGGCGGGCAGGGGAATCAAAAACTGTTTTTT.

The rearrangement uses TRBV7-6 and TRBJ1-1, with 12 nucleotides matching TRBD1. The ends lost 5 bases at V and 4 bases at J; junction bases unmatched: 8. Germline V lookup: CDR1 SGHVS, CDR2 FNYEAQ. This CDR3 contains 16 residues. Written as DNA, the CDR3 is TGTGCCAGCAGCGGGACAGGGGGCGCAGGGGGCACTGAAGCTTTCTTT. Its translation is CASSGTGGAGGTEAFF.

Written as DNA, the CDR3 is TGTGCCAGCAGTCTCTGGGGCGGATCTCTTGGAAACACCATATATTTT. Its translation: CASSLWGGSLGNTIYF. V gene TRBV21-1 combines with J gene TRBJ1-3; the table's D call, TRBD1, was not checked against the DNA. TRBV21-1 constitutes a pseudogene. The CDR3 consists of 16 residues.

V is TRBV7-2 and J is TRBJ2-7; D possibly corresponds to TRBD1 (5 bases). Germline CDR1 reads SGHTA; CDR2 reads FQGNSA. The CDR3 totals 14 residues. V lost 5 bases and J 2 bases, leaving 13 bases between the germline ends. Here the CDR3 reads CASSPHPTAYEQYF. CDR3 DNA sequence: TGTGCCAGCAGCCCCCACCCGACAGCCTACGAGCAGTACTTC.

This clone was counted a few times. This chain connects TRBV6-6 to TRBJ1-4; the D is unclear. Germline assignment: CDR1 MNHNY and CDR2 SVGAGI (reference sequence). V shed 4 bases and J shed 8 bases, with 11 bases lying between them. This CDR3 has 13 amino acids. CDR3 residues: CASSFPGSEKLFF. The CDR3 bases are TGTGCCAGCAGTTTCCCCGGGTCAGAAAAACTGTTTTTT.

This clone was seen a handful of times. CDR3: CASSELPVGGSGEKLFF. CDR3 bases: TGTGCCAGCAGTGAACTTCCCGTGGGGGGGAGCGGCGAAAAACTGTTTTTT. The chain recombines TRBV6-1 with TRBJ1-4, with a possible D match to TRBD1 (5 bases). The CDR3 is made up of 17 amino acids. CDR1 is MNHNS and CDR2 is SASEGT in the germline V gene. V was shortened by 2 bases and J by 8 bases, with 21 bases between the two germline ends.

The CDR3 nucleotides read TGTGCCAGCAGTTTCCAGGGGGCCGTGGGTCAGCCCCAGCATTTT. Its protein is CASSFQGAVGQPQHF. V gene TRBV27 combines with J gene TRBJ1-5, with 8 bases aligning to TRBD1. The CDR3 has 15 residues. Germline V gives CDR1 MNHEY, CDR2 SMNVEV (reference sequence). V dropped 3 bases and J dropped 6; count of bases not matched to a gene: 7.

J is TRBJ2-3 and V is TRBV7-3; 9 nucleotides match TRBD2. Germline CDR1 reads SGHTA; CDR2 reads FQGTGA. The trim removed 2 bases at V and 2 bases at J, leaving 2 bases unmatched. The CDR3 contains 15 residues. This CDR3 reads CASSLERGDTDTQYF. DNA for the CDR3: TGTGCCAGCAGCTTAGAGCGGGGGGACACAGATACGCAGTATTTT.

V gene TRBV23-1 combines with J gene TRBJ1-1; D perhaps matches TRBD1 (5 bases). TRBV23-1 is assigned to the ORF class and has an uncertain function. This CDR3 region has 14 residues. The V end was cut by 5 bases, the J end by 0 bases, with 10 bases between. The CDR3 here is CASSNKTVNTEAFF. The DNA of the CDR3 is TGCGCCAGCAGTAATAAGACAGTGAACACTGAAGCTTTCTTT.

V and J are TRBV27 and TRBJ2-7; TRBD1 matches 7 bases. This CDR3 contains 16 residues. Germline V CDR1 and CDR2: MNHEY, SMNVEV (reference sequence). J was trimmed by 4 bases and V by 0 bases; bases with no gene match: 9. This CDR3 is CASSLSVGQTFYEQYF. The CDR3 nucleotides are TGTGCCAGCAGTTTATCGGTGGGACAGACATTTTACGAGCAGTACTTC.

V gene TRBV5-1 combines with J gene TRBJ2-7; D gene uncertain. CDR3 length: 12 amino acids. Trimming pared 4 bases from V and 1 base from J, leaving 6 bases between. In germline, CDR1 is SGHRS, CDR2 YFSETQ. Here the CDR3 DNA reads TGCGCCAGCAGCGCCGGTTCCTACGAGCAGTACTTC. Amino acid sequence: CASSAGSYEQYF.

The CDR3 loop reads CASSLVTSGGTPKETQYF. CDR3 bases: TGCGCCAGCAGCTTGGTAACTAGCGGGGGGACTCCGAAAGAGACCCAGTACTTC. This chain joins TRBV5-1 and TRBJ2-5; 12 bases are a match to TRBD2. In germline, CDR1 is SGHRS, CDR2 YFSETQ. The CDR3 is 18 residues long. The junction had 9 bases not matched to a gene; V was cut back by 0 bases and J by 3 bases. The full variable domain, rest sourced from reference TRBV5-1 and TRBJ2-5, is KAGVTQTPRYLIKTRGQQVTLSCSPISGHRSVSWYQQTPGQGLQFLFEYFSETQRNKGNFPGRFSGRQFSNSRSEMNVSTLELGDSALYLCASSLVTSGGTPKETQYFGPGTRLLVL.

This clone was observed a few times. The V call is TRBV9, the J call TRBJ1-1; weak D call: TRBD1 (6 bases). The CDR3 length is 15 residues. The V and J ends lost 4 bases and 0 bases respectively, with 13 bases between them. Germline lookup yields CDR1 SGDLS and CDR2 YYNGEE. The CDR3 sequence: CASSPTGTLNTEAFF. In nucleotides, the CDR3 is TGTGCCAGCAGCCCCACCGGGACACTGAACACTGAAGCTTTCTTT.

The sample holds one count of this clone. V gene TRBV2 combines with J gene TRBJ1-6; D perhaps matches TRBD1 (6 bases). V was cut by 7 bases and J by 7 bases, with 20 bases left in between. The germline V gene has CDR1 SNHLY and CDR2 FYNNEI. The CDR3 loop spans 16 amino acids. CDR3 sequence (DNA): TGTGCCAGCATGCAGCCCTTCAGGGGAGTGAATTCACCCCTCCACTTT. It is translated as CASMQPFRGVNSPLHF.

The V gene is TRBV13, the J gene TRBJ1-6; 9 positions match TRBD1. CDR1 PRHDT and CDR2 FYEKMQ come from the germline V gene (reference sequence). J lost 6 bases, V lost 5 bases, and 11 bases had no gene match. The CDR3 is 17 amino acids. CDR3 bases: TGTGCCAGCAGCCCCCCCCCGGGACAGGGCATTAATTCACCCCTCCACTTT. This translates into CASSPPPGQGINSPLHF.

The chain joins TRBV23-1 to TRBJ1-6; D may be TRBD1 (5 bases). TRBV23-1 is an open reading frame, and its role is uncertain. V shed 3 bases and J shed 8 bases, with 17 bases lying between them. This CDR3 region has 16 residues. As DNA, the CDR3 is TGCGCCAGCAGTCATCCGGTAGGCAGGGCGGATTCACCCCTCCACTTT. Translated: CASSHPVGRADSPLHF.

CDR3 residues: CASSLTRSGGPGDTQYF. The CDR3 DNA sequence: TGTGCCAGCAGCTTGACTAGGTCGGGGGGGCCGGGGGATACGCAGTATTTT. The gene calls are TRBV5-6 and TRBJ2-3; 8 bases match TRBD2. Looked up from germline, CDR1 is SGHDT and CDR2 is YYEEEE. The junction had 13 bases not matched to a gene; V was cut back by 1 base and J by 6 bases. The CDR3 spans 17 residues.

The gene calls are TRBV7-3 and TRBJ2-1, with a tentative D call TRBD2 (6 bases). The CDR3 is 15 amino acids. The V end lost 0 bases, the J end lost 9 bases, and 15 bases lay between the germline ends. The germline gives CDR1 SGHTA, CDR2 FQGTGA. The CDR3 DNA follows: TGTGCCAGCAGCTTAACCACCGGGGACTTTTTTGAGCAGTTCTTC. It encodes CASSLTTGDFFEQFF.

This clone has only one observation. The chain has TRBV7-3 and TRBJ2-6; TRBD2 matches at 16 bases. Germline V gives CDR1 SGHTA, CDR2 FQGTGA. The CDR3 sequence is 21 residues long. V shed 1 base, J shed 1 base, and the junction held 7 bases outside the gene matches. As DNA, the CDR3 is TGTGCCAGCAGCTTAATGGGACTAGCGGGGGGGATCTTGTCTGGGGCCAACGTCCTGACTTTC. The encoded protein is CASSLMGLAGGILSGANVLTF. Variable domain in full (rest from reference TRBV7-3 and TRBJ2-6): GAGVSQTPSNKVTEKGKYVELRCDPISGHTALYWYRQSLGQGPEFLIYFQGTGAADDSGLPNDRFFAVRPEGSVSTLKIQRTERGDSAVYLCASSLMGLAGGILSGANVLTFGAGSRLTVL.